This T cell receptor beta chain was sequenced during a study of post-analysis software for immune sequencing data. The overall study: Patients had relapsing-remitting, secondary progressive or progressive-relapsing multiple sclerosis; some lacked subtype.

This clonotype was found many times. Its antigen is as yet unknown. Overall study results and limits: Multiple sclerosis patients showed significantly lower normalized Chao1 diversity than controls did. F-measure co-clustering was strong for batch-matched samples.

Unique molecular identifiers were present in the TCR beta cDNA libraries. TCRdb redid the calling of the PCR reads with MiXCR, one entry per CDR3 protein. The table lists around 180,000 distinct CDR3 sequences, around 30% of them singletons. The TCR sequence derives from a girl aged 5-17 years with multiple sclerosis. Sequencing input: blood.

CDR3 nucleotide sequence: TGTGCCAGCAGTGCCGGGACAGGAGGCACAGATACGCAGTATTTT. The encoded protein is CASSAGTGGTDTQYF. The rearrangement joins TRBV12-3 or TRBV12-4 to TRBJ2-3; 8 nucleotides match TRBD1. Germline trimming cut 5 bases from V and 1 base from J; bases unmatched to any gene: 5. This CDR3 region has 15 residues.